Given below is one T cell receptor beta chain in context. The source material, about 20-30 mg of unsorted bulk tissue, was used to co-extract RNA and DNA. Germline assignment: CDR1 LGHNA and CDR2 YNFKEQ. The CDR3 is made up of 15 amino acids. Trimming took off 1 base at V and 7 bases at J, with 16 bases between the two ends. This specimen belongs to a study of tumor-infiltrating lymphocytes in primary liver carcinoma. With a constant-region primer, TCR beta cDNA was made from roughly 500 ng of total RNA. Employing slightly modified ARM-PCR, three nested multiplex PCR rounds were run, and these gave rise to the TCR beta libraries. Use of TRBV1-TRBV30 forward primers with a C-beta reverse primer characterized the first two PCR rounds, which lasted roughly 11 cycles each. From the multiplex PCR reads, TCRdb called clonotypes with MiXCR, one entry per CDR3 protein. The table has fewer than 250,000 distinct CDR3 sequences, about 82% seen once; the top ten hold around 18%.

The TCR comes from a man aged 40-49 years with primary liver carcinoma and hepatitis B virus infection. The sample consisted of tumor tissue from primary liver carcinoma. The rearrangement joins TRBV4-2 to TRBJ1-1; D is unresolved. The CDR3 loop reads CASSQGSPVGHEAFF. Written as DNA, the CDR3 is TGTGCCAGCAGCCAAGGGAGCCCGGTAGGCCATGAAGCTTTCTTT.